Below are 3 T cell receptor beta chains sequenced from a single sample in a study of blood T cell repertoires in COVID-19. The method was immunoSEQ multiplex PCR; TCRdb's version includes in-frame clones alone and lacks a portion of them. The sample lists under 250,000 clones; 86% were seen once. The specimen sequenced was peripheral blood. The receptors derive from a man aged 80 or over with acute or convalescent COVID-19.

The V gene is TRBV9, the J gene TRBJ1-6, with TRBD1 identical over 7 bases. Germline CDR1 SGDLS, CDR2 YYNGEE. The trim removed 3 bases at V and 6 bases at J, leaving 9 bases unmatched. The CDR3 is 16 amino acids. CDR3 sequence (DNA): TGTGCCAGCAGCGGCGGAGGGGGCGGGGCTAATTCACCCCTCCACTTT. The encoded protein is CASSGGGGGANSPLHF.

This clone was picked up one time. This sequence joins TRBV19 and TRBJ2-6, with a possible D match to TRBD2 (7 bases). This CDR3 is built from 18 residues. Germline CDR1 is LNHDA and CDR2 is SQIVND (reference sequence). The ends were cut back, 7 bases at V and 0 bases at J, with 19 bases in the middle. The CDR3 loop reads CASIGRGGLPSGANVLTF. The CDR3, as DNA: TGTGCCAGTATCGGAAGGGGGGGCCTCCCCTCTGGGGCCAACGTCCTGACTTTC.

The chain is built from TRBV19 and TRBJ1-2; D remains unclear. V gave up 7 bases and J gave up 5 bases, with 14 bases separating them. Germline V CDR1 and CDR2: LNHDA, SQIVND (reference sequence). CDR3 size: 13 residues. The CDR3 region has the DNA TGTGCCAGTATGCTTATCCCGGGATATGGCTACACCTTC. This translates into CASMLIPGYGYTF. Variable domain in full (rest from reference TRBV19 and TRBJ1-2): DGGITQSPKYLFRKEGQNVTLSCEQNLNHDAMYWYRQDPGQGLRLIYYSQIVNDFQKGDIAEGYSVSREKKESFPLTVTSAQKNPTAFYLCASMLIPGYGYTFGSGTRLTVV.